These 24 T cell receptor beta chains were sequenced from one sample in a study of T cell responses to AZD1222 COVID-19 vaccine. Assay: immunoSEQ multiplex PCR; the TCRdb copy retains only in-frame clones and omits some. The sample consists of over 110,000 clones, approximately 92% of them appearing once. Sequences were derived from peripheral blood, sampled on day 0 of AZD1222 vaccination. The receptors were gathered from an adult in good health.

This clone was observed once. The V call is TRBV28, the J call TRBJ2-7; D remains unclear. The germline V gene encodes CDR1 MDHEN and CDR2 SYDVKM. This CDR3 spans 14 amino acids. V was shortened by 3 bases and J by 2 bases, with 11 bases between the two germline ends. CDR3 DNA: TGTGCCAGCAGTTTGGCCAGCAGCACCTACGAGCAGTACTTC. This sequence encodes CASSLASSTYEQYF.

This chain joins TRBV10-1 and TRBJ2-2; TRBD2 matches 8 bases. The CDR3 contains 15 residues. Germline trimming cut 1 base from V and 6 bases from J; bases unmatched to any gene: 4. Germline CDR1 and CDR2: WNHNN and SYGVQD (reference sequence). The CDR3: CASSELAGFAGELFF. CDR3 coding DNA: TGCGCCAGCAGTGAGTTAGCGGGATTCGCCGGGGAGCTGTTTTTT.

This chain connects TRBV6-2 or TRBV6-3 to TRBJ2-7, with D uncertain. CDR3 size: 14 residues. V was cut by 2 bases and J by 6 bases, with 14 bases left in between. The germline V gene has CDR1 MNHEY and CDR2 SVGEGT. The CDR3 loop is CASSYLLLGSEQYF. As DNA, the CDR3 is TGTGCCAGCAGTTACCTCCTCCTCGGTTCCGAGCAGTACTTC.

The chain couples TRBV12-3 or TRBV12-4 to TRBJ1-2, with TRBD1 as a possible D gene (5 bases). The CDR3 totals 13 residues. With 5 bases removed from V and 10 bases from J, the gap between germline ends came to 17 bases. The CDR3 DNA is TGTGCCAGCAGTCCGTCCCGGGACGGGGACTACACCTTC. It codes for CASSPSRDGDYTF.

The chain employs TRBV7-8 and TRBJ1-3; D perhaps matches TRBD1 (5 bases). The V gene lost 2 bases and the J gene lost 1 base, with 12 bases spanning the gap. The V gene's germline CDR1 is SGHVS and CDR2 FQNEAQ. The CDR3 runs to 16 residues. The CDR3 region is CASSLQGGLSGNTIYF. For the CDR3, the DNA is TGTGCCAGCAGCTTACAGGGCGGGTTGTCTGGAAACACCATATATTTT.

The chain uses TRBV23-1 and TRBJ2-7; a possible D gene is TRBD1 (6 bases). TRBV23-1 belongs to the ORF category, with a function that is uncertain. Trimming left V 1 base short and J 9 bases short, with 31 bases between. CDR3 length: 19 amino acids. Written as DNA, the CDR3 is TGCGCCAGCAGTCAATTAAACCCGGACGGCCCCGAGGGATTGACAGGGCAGTACTTC. Protein: CASSQLNPDGPEGLTGQYF.

This chain links TRBV19 with TRBJ1-5, with D unclear. Germline CDR1 is LNHDA and CDR2 is SQIVND (reference sequence). The CDR3 length is 13 residues. The V gene lost 4 bases and the J gene lost 7 bases, with 11 bases spanning the gap. CDR3 region: CASSKGLGQPQHF. The CDR3 DNA reads TGTGCCAGTAGTAAGGGCTTAGGGCAGCCCCAGCATTTT.

Note on this clone: Its ends do not fully match the called genes, so a read error is possible. The chain combines TRBV3-1 (or the pseudogene TRBV3-2) with TRBJ1-6, with D uncertain. Germline V gene lookup returns CDR1 LGHDT and CDR2 YNNKEL (reference sequence). The CDR3 is made up of 12 amino acids. In nucleotides, the CDR3 is TGTGCCAGCAGCTCCCATAATTCACCCCTCCACTTT. Residues: CASSSHNSPLHF.

V and J are TRBV21-1 and TRBJ1-5; the D call in the table, TRBD1, was not verified against the DNA. TRBV21-1 is marked as a pseudogene. The CDR3 sequence is 16 residues long. CDR3 coding DNA: TGTGCCAGCAGCAAAATCCCAGGGATGAGCAATCAGCCCCAGCATTTT. Translating it yields CASSKIPGMSNQPQHF.

This chain joins TRBV5-1 and TRBJ2-6; 10 nucleotides agree with TRBD1. Losses at the gene ends were 3 bases for V and 2 bases for J; bases not matched to a gene: 14. The CDR3 length is 20 residues. Germline V gives CDR1 SGHRS, CDR2 YFSETQ. The CDR3 spells CASSSGTGVLLGTGANVLTF. In DNA form, the CDR3 reads TGCGCCAGCAGCTCCGGGACAGGGGTCCTCCTAGGTACTGGGGCCAACGTCCTGACTTTC.

The CDR3 is CASSLRTNYNEQFF. CDR3 nucleotides: TGTGCCAGCTCTTTGCGGACAAATTACAATGAGCAGTTCTTC. This sequence joins TRBV18 and TRBJ2-1; possible D gene TRBD1, 5 bases. The CDR3 has 14 amino acids. V lost 6 bases and J lost 4, with 13 bases in between. Germline V gene sequence: CDR1 KGHSH, CDR2 LQKENI.

This sequence joins TRBV12-3 or TRBV12-4 and TRBJ2-7, with D perhaps TRBD2 (5 bases). V lost 3 bases, J lost 2 bases, and 8 bases lay in between. CDR3 length equals 13 residues. Written as DNA, the CDR3 is TGTGCCAGCAGTTTTACGGGAACCTACGAGCAGTACTTC. Amino acid sequence: CASSFTGTYEQYF.

V is TRBV5-1 and J is TRBJ2-2, with TRBD2 as a possible D gene (5 bases). The CDR3 consists of 15 residues. V dropped 2 bases and J dropped 3 bases, with 11 bases sitting between them. CDR1 is SGHRS, CDR2 YFSETQ, per germline. CDR3 region: CASSLRSADTGELFF. For the CDR3, the DNA is TGCGCCAGCAGCTTACGGTCAGCGGACACCGGGGAGCTGTTTTTT.

J is TRBJ2-5 and V is TRBV11-3, with D possibly being TRBD2 (6 bases). The germline gives CDR1 SGHNT, CDR2 YENEEA. This CDR3 spans 13 amino acids. The germline V and J ends were trimmed by 5 bases and 3 bases, with 10 bases remaining between them. CDR3 nucleotide sequence: TGTGCCAGCAGCCAGGGAGGTGAAGAGACCCAGTACTTC. Its translation is CASSQGGEETQYF. The full variable domain, with the rest looked up from reference TRBV11-3 and TRBJ2-5, is EAGVVQSPRYKIIEKKQPVAFWCNPISGHNTLYWYLQNLGQGPELLIRYENEEAVDDSQLPKDRFSAERLKGVDSTLKIQPAELGDSAVYLCASSQGGEETQYFGPGTRLLVL.

The chain links TRBV10-3 to TRBJ2-1, with TRBD2 as a possible D gene (6 bases). Germline V gene lookup returns CDR1 ENHRY and CDR2 SYGVKD. CDR3 length: 13 residues. V was clipped by 10 bases and J by 5 bases, with 15 bases between them. CDR3 protein: CATETGTDNEQFF. The CDR3, as DNA: TGTGCCACTGAGACCGGGACTGACAATGAGCAGTTCTTC.

This CDR3 is CATSTGQGYNEQFF. CDR3 nucleotides: TGTGCCACCAGCACGGGACAGGGCTACAATGAGCAGTTCTTC. The chain uses TRBV15 and TRBJ2-1; 9 positions agree with TRBD1. The J segment lost 3 bases and the V segment lost 4 bases, leaving 1 base of the junction unmatched. Germline CDR1 LNHNV, CDR2 YYDKDF (reference sequence). This CDR3 is built from 14 residues.

The chain has TRBV6-5 and TRBJ2-5; no reliable D call. The CDR3 consists of 13 residues. The V end lost 7 bases, the J end lost 1 base, and 10 bases lay between the germline ends. Germline V CDR1 and CDR2: MNHEY, SVGAGI. CDR3 DNA sequence: TGTGCCAGCACCCTCGGCGCCCAAGAGACCCAGTACTTC. As protein: CASTLGAQETQYF.

The rearrangement uses TRBV5-1 and TRBJ2-3; D ambiguous. Trimming stripped 4 bases from V and 5 bases from J, with 17 bases between. The CDR3 has 15 residues. From germline, CDR1 is SGHRS and CDR2 YFSETQ. In DNA, the CDR3 is TGCGCCAGCAGCCCCTTGGTCCAGGTTCGAGATACGCAGTATTTT. As protein: CASSPLVQVRDTQYF.

The V gene is TRBV7-3, the J gene TRBJ2-1, with D unresolved. Germline V lookup: CDR1 SGHTA, CDR2 FQGTGA. The V and J ends lost 5 bases and 0 bases respectively, with 11 bases between them. CDR3 length equals 15 residues. This CDR3 reads CASSPRASSYNEQFF. The DNA of the CDR3 is TGTGCCAGCAGCCCCCGGGCCTCCTCCTACAATGAGCAGTTCTTC.

The chain links TRBV19 to TRBJ2-7; D might be TRBD2 (5 bases). The CDR3 contains 14 residues. Looked up from germline, CDR1 is LNHDA and CDR2 is SQIVND (reference sequence). V lost 5 bases and J 4 bases, leaving 15 bases between the germline ends. The CDR3 spells CASSVLNGGYEQYF. The DNA of the CDR3 is TGTGCCAGTAGTGTCCTTAACGGCGGGTACGAGCAGTACTTC.

The genes are TRBV19 and TRBJ1-1, with TRBD1 matching 11 bases. Germline V lookup: CDR1 LNHDA, CDR2 SQIVND (reference sequence). The CDR3 consists of 16 residues. The trim removed 5 bases at V and 2 bases at J, leaving 7 bases unmatched. CDR3 protein: CASSRTGGLTNTEAFF. CDR3 DNA: TGTGCCAGTAGTCGGACAGGGGGCCTCACAAACACTGAAGCTTTCTTT.

The V and J genes are TRBV28 and TRBJ2-3, with no clear D. Trimming removed 5 bases at V and 0 bases at J, with 3 bases between. This CDR3 is built from 12 residues. Looked up from germline, CDR1 is MDHEN and CDR2 is SYDVKM. The CDR3 coding sequence is TGTGCCAGCAGTCTCAGCACAGATACGCAGTATTTT. Translating gives CASSLSTDTQYF.

The rearrangement links TRBV11-2 to TRBJ2-5; 16 nucleotides line up with TRBD2. The CDR3 extends over 17 amino acids. The V gene's germline CDR1 is SGHAT and CDR2 FQNNGV. The V gene end was trimmed by 5 bases and the J gene end by 6 bases; junction bases not matched to a gene: 9. As DNA, the CDR3 is TGTGCCAGCAGCAAAGGGACTAGCGGGAGGGACTGGAAGACCCAGTACTTC. Translating it yields CASSKGTSGRDWKTQYF.

This chain joins TRBV29-1 and TRBJ1-4, with a tentative D call TRBD1 (6 bases). CDR3 length: 13 amino acids. Germline V gene data show CDR1 as SQVTM and CDR2 as ANQGSEA. Trimming removed 3 bases at V and 10 bases at J, with 15 bases between. The CDR3 sequence: CSVEGQGTRKLFF. For the CDR3, the DNA is TGCAGCGTTGAGGGGCAGGGGACCCGAAAACTGTTTTTT. The entire variable domain, with the rest obtained from reference TRBV29-1 and TRBJ1-4, is as follows: SAVISQKPSRDICQRGTSLTIQCQVDSQVTMMFWYRQQPGQSLTLIATANQGSEATYESGFVIDKFPISRPNLTFSTLTVSNMSPEDSSIYLCSVEGQGTRKLFFGSGTQLSVL.